This T cell receptor beta chain was captured by sequencing in a study of CD8 T cells in ankylosing spondylitis (dated by TCRdb to about 2017). Some background on the complete study: To find TCR variants linked to disease, the study profiled T cell receptor beta repertoires in ankylosing spondylitis patients and healthy donors. Samples of peripheral blood were taken, and for ankylosing spondylitis patients, synovial fluid was collected as well. The full study cohort comprised 25 ankylosing spondylitis patients and around 100 healthy donors.

Findings and caveats that apply to the study as a whole: Blood from ankylosing spondylitis patients appeared to be characterized by a TCR beta motif made up of under 10 highly homologous amino acid variants. The disease-linked clones were reported to be significantly enriched in matched synovial fluid samples from ankylosing spondylitis patients. In peripheral blood, the disease-linked clones were found at relatively low frequencies and had a CD8+ phenotype. Some motif variants had previously been reported in the synovial fluid and blood of reactive arthritis patients, which suggests shared mechanisms of disease initiation.

Sequencer: Illumina HiSeq 2500. TCR beta libraries were prepared by quantitative 5'-RACE with molecular barcodes. In the source study's methods: A new computational method, built on a probabilistic model of VDJ rearrangement, was used to identify disease-linked TCR variants. TCRdb handled the public reads itself, with Q25 trimming in fastp and clone calling in MiXCR, and kept productive beta chains. CDR3 protein sequences are deduplicated, and each keeps its most common genes and DNA. None of the V and J calls come from the authors' own analysis; TCRdb made them. For this sample the table gives around 440,000 distinct CDR3 sequences, of which 17% were detected only once. The top ten clonotypes cover approximately 0.97% of the sample. Worth noting for this clonotype: Its antigen is not yet known. No per-base quality is available; no much larger clone lies one base away.

From a lookup of the germline V gene, CDR1 and CDR2 are SGHRS and YFSETQ. Inclusive of the bounding cysteine and phenylalanine, the CDR3 is 14 residues long. CDR3 DNA only is kept here, 42 bases in frame from base 1. Germline trimming amounts to 1 base on V and 4 bases on J, with 4 as the count of junction bases outside the gene matches. This receptor was taken from a male donor with ankylosing spondylitis. The V gene is TRBV5-1 and the J gene is TRBJ2-7; 8 middle bases align to TRBD2. Sequenced input: blood, either unsorted or a sorted T cell fraction (not recorded which). This receptor carries the CDR3 CASSLTAGGYEQYF. DNA sequence: TGCGCCAGCAGCTTGACGGCGGGAGGTTACGAGCAGTACTTC.